This T cell receptor (beta chain) was sequenced during a study of cytomegalovirus exposure and HLA in healthy donors. Study-wide points: Most TCR sequences were seen very rarely across donors, but some public TCRs occurred in many. In a later analysis, a missense DCLRE1C variant was linked to TCR beta V- and J-gene trimming.

V was cut by 6 bases and J by 0 bases, with 7 bases left in between. Germline CDR1 and CDR2: MDHEN and SYDVKM. This CDR3 is built from 13 residues. Comment on this clone: No antigen is known for it.

Both 60 Vbeta primers and 13 Jbeta primers went into the PCR. Sequencing used immunoSEQ multiplex PCR; TCRdb keeps in-frame clones, though not all of them. The table shows about 120,000 clones, with 79% occurring only once. This TCR derives from a man between 25 and 39 years old in good health and CMV-seropositive. The sequenced material came from PBMCs. V gene TRBV28 combines with J gene TRBJ2-3; D gene ambiguous. CDR3 DNA: TGTGCCAGCAGATATTTTAGCACAGATACGCAGTATTTT. Translated: CASRYFSTDTQYF.